Following are 10 T cell receptor beta chains from one sample sequenced in a study of cytomegalovirus exposure and HLA in healthy donors. Both 60 Vbeta primers and 13 Jbeta primers went into the PCR. The repertoire was sequenced with immunoSEQ multiplex PCR; TCRdb's copy has only in-frame clones and lacks some. This table holds over 85,000 clones, about 7.6% found once. Sequencing was carried out using PBMCs. The origin of the receptors is a man aged 50 or older in good health and CMV-seronegative.

This clone was recorded a few times. The chain combines TRBV5-1 with TRBJ2-3; 10 bases align to TRBD2. Germline V lookup: CDR1 SGHRS, CDR2 YFSETQ. This CDR3 is built from 15 residues. The V and J ends lost 4 bases and 4 bases, in that order; junction bases with no gene match: 6. The CDR3 sequence is CASSRSSGSADTQYF. CDR3 sequence (DNA): TGCGCCAGCAGCCGTTCTAGCGGGAGCGCAGATACGCAGTATTTT.

This chain joins TRBV5-6 and TRBJ2-5; D possibly corresponds to TRBD1 (5 bases). Trimming stripped 3 bases from V and 7 bases from J, with 16 bases between. The CDR3 consists of 14 residues. CDR1 is SGHDT and CDR2 is YYEEEE in the germline V gene. The CDR3 DNA is TGTGCCAGCAGCTCCCGGACACTTGTCGCGACCCAGTACTTC. This translates into CASSSRTLVATQYF.

The V gene is TRBV28, the J gene TRBJ1-1; D is undetermined. Trimming took 8 bases from V and 2 from J, leaving 9 bases between them. The CDR3 is made up of 12 amino acids. Germline values: CDR1 MDHEN, CDR2 SYDVKM. The CDR3 protein is CASYRENTEAFF. The CDR3 DNA reads TGTGCCAGCTATCGGGAAAACACTGAAGCTTTCTTT.

The chain combines TRBV5-4 with TRBJ2-1; 13 bases line up with TRBD2. CDR3 length: 17 amino acids. The germline gives CDR1 SGHNT, CDR2 YYREEE (reference sequence). With 0 bases clipped from V and 4 bases from J, the junction kept 4 bases outside the gene matches. The CDR3 region is CASSLGLAGGNYNEQFF. In DNA form, the CDR3 reads TGTGCCAGCAGCTTGGGACTAGCGGGAGGAAATTACAATGAGCAGTTCTTC.

V is TRBV6-5 and J is TRBJ1-5; D may be TRBD1 (5 bases). The V end was cut by 6 bases, the J end by 6 bases, with 18 bases between. This CDR3 contains 15 residues. In germline, CDR1 is MNHEY, CDR2 SVGAGI. The chain's CDR3 is CASRELGGASQPQHF. CDR3 coding DNA: TGTGCCAGCAGAGAATTAGGAGGGGCTAGTCAGCCCCAGCATTTT.

The chain recombines TRBV11-3 with TRBJ2-2; tentatively, D is TRBD1 (5 bases). This CDR3 spans 14 amino acids. V lost 4 bases and J lost 6, with 12 bases in between. Germline assignment: CDR1 SGHNT and CDR2 YENEEA. The CDR3 reads CASSSLDTPGELFF. As DNA, the CDR3 is TGTGCCAGCAGCTCTTTGGACACTCCCGGGGAGCTGTTTTTT.

This sequence joins TRBV28 and TRBJ2-5; D possibly corresponds to TRBD1 (5 bases). The ends were cut back, 2 bases at V and 3 bases at J, with 7 bases in the middle. Germline-derived CDR1 and CDR2 are MDHEN and SYDVKM. The CDR3 is made up of 13 amino acids. CDR3 nucleotide sequence: TGTGCCAGCAGTTTACCAGGGAAAGAGACCCAGTACTTC. Its protein is CASSLPGKETQYF. Based on the CDR3 plus reference TRBV28 and TRBJ2-5, the full variable domain is DVKVTQSSRYLVKRTGEKVFLECVQDMDHENMFWYRQDPGLGLRLIYFSYDVKMKEKGDIPEGYSVSREKKERFSLILESASTNQTSMYLCASSLPGKETQYFGPGTRLLVL.

The chain recombines TRBV7-8 with TRBJ2-5; TRBD1 agrees at 8 bases. Germline values: CDR1 SGHVS, CDR2 FQNEAQ. J lost 5 bases, V lost 4 bases, and 3 bases had no gene match. There are 13 residues in the CDR3. The CDR3 DNA sequence: TGTGCCAGCAGCTCGGGACAGGTGGAGACCCAGTACTTC. This translates into CASSSGQVETQYF.

The chain joins TRBV6-5 to TRBJ2-3, with D unresolved. V gave up 7 bases and J gave up 2 bases, with 10 bases separating them. CDR1 and CDR2 (germline): MNHEY, SVGAGI. The CDR3 is 13 residues long. The chain's CDR3 is CASKFRATDTQYF. The CDR3 DNA reads as TGTGCCAGCAAGTTTAGAGCCACAGATACGCAGTATTTT.

The rearrangement joins TRBV7-2 to TRBJ2-7; 8 bases map to TRBD2. The CDR3 is 12 amino acids. After removal of 8 bases from V and 2 bases from J, the junction contained 2 bases not matched to a gene. Germline CDR1 reads SGHTA; CDR2 reads FQGNSA. CDR3 DNA: TGTGCCAGCCGGGGGGGGACCTACGAGCAGTACTTC. Protein product: CASRGGTYEQYF.